This T cell receptor beta chain came from a study of early T cells in non-severe SARS-CoV-2 infection. Study context: Unpaired chains resulted from sequencing bulk RNA of unsorted whole blood. Findings and caveats of the study: Matches to VDJdb favored anti-spike CD8 responses and missed private and CD4 specificities.

V lost 4 bases to trimming and J lost 7 bases, with 16 bases between them. CDR1 is LGHDT, CDR2 YNNKEL, per germline (reference sequence). The CDR3 is 14 residues long. This clonotype was found a few times. Its cognate antigen is unknown. Attachment of unique molecular identifiers to individual cDNA molecules was performed. TCRdb re-called the 5' RACE reads through MiXCR, storing one row per CDR3 protein. The table lists 55,000 to 85,000 distinct CDR3 sequences, roughly 15% of them singletons. The sequencing input was whole blood. V gene TRBV3-1 combines with J gene TRBJ1-2, with D possibly being TRBD1 (6 bases). The receptor comes from an adult who was a healthcare worker with PCR-confirmed SARS-CoV-2 infection or an uninfected control (not recorded which). In nucleotides, the CDR3 is TGTGCCAGCAGCCCGACCGTCGGACAGATTGGCTACACCTTC. Its protein product is CASSPTVGQIGYTF.